One sample yielded the 5 T cell receptor beta chains listed below, sequenced in a study of OX40 agonist ivuxolimab in advanced cancers. Method: immunoSEQ multiplex PCR; TCRdb's copy keeps in-frame clones and lacks some. Of 39,000 or so clones listed, about 87% are singletons. Sequencing used CD4+ or CD8+ T cells sorted from blood, obtained in a trial of the OX40 agonist ivuxolimab. The receptors were sampled from an adult with an advanced solid tumor such as melanoma, head and neck, liver or kidney cancer.

This clone has a single count. The chain couples TRBV7-9 to TRBJ2-3; D possibly corresponds to TRBD2 (5 bases). Germline V lookup: CDR1 SEHNR, CDR2 FQNEAQ (reference sequence). This CDR3 has 14 amino acids. The CDR3 coding sequence is TGTGCTCCAGTCCCCGCGGGTAGCACAGATACGCAGTATTTT. It specifies CAPVPAGSTDTQYF.

In its sample, this clone was seen a few times. The gene calls are TRBV2 and TRBJ1-6, with D possibly TRBD1 on 6 matching bases. Trimming stripped 4 bases from V and 11 bases from J, with 9 bases between. CDR1 and CDR2 from the germline V gene are SNHLY and FYNNEI. This CDR3 comprises 12 residues. In nucleotides, the CDR3 is TGTGCCAGCAGTGGAGGGGGTACACCCCTCCACTTT. The encoded protein is CASSGGGTPLHF.

The chain combines TRBV30 with TRBJ2-3, with 14 positions matching TRBD2. Germline loops: CDR1 GTSNPN, CDR2 SVGIG (reference sequence). CDR3 size: 15 residues. Trimming removed 5 bases from V and 3 bases from J; junction bases left unmatched: 4. The CDR3: CAWGGLAGGTDTQYF. The CDR3 coding sequence is TGTGCCTGGGGCGGACTAGCGGGAGGTACAGATACGCAGTATTTT.

Concerning this clone itself: One junction end does not reproduce the germline sequence, and a read error may be involved. The J gene is TRBJ1-4, the V gene TRBV7-7; 7 bases agree with TRBD1. Germline CDR1 is SSHAT and CDR2 is FNYEAQ (reference sequence). This CDR3 is 15 amino acids long. CDR3: CASSLGGTDNEKLFF. CDR3 nucleotides: TGTGCTAGCAGCTTAGGGGGGACAGATAATGAAAAACTGTTTTTT.

The V gene is TRBV6-6, the J gene TRBJ1-5; TRBD1 matches at 7 bases. This CDR3 is 15 amino acids long. Trimming removed 4 bases from V and 4 bases from J; junction bases left unmatched: 7. The germline gives CDR1 MNHNY, CDR2 SVGAGI (reference sequence). For the CDR3, the DNA is TGTGCCAGCAGTTTCCGACAGGGTTCTAATCAGCCCCAGCATTTT. Its translation: CASSFRQGSNQPQHF.